This T cell receptor beta chain comes out of a study of blood T cell repertoires in COVID-19. In Seattle, patients joined the study during active infection and were tracked longitudinally. Methods used by the authors: The assay estimated nucleated cells by amplifying reference gene primers. The repertoire was sequenced with immunoSEQ multiplex PCR; TCRdb's copy has only in-frame clones and lacks some. That table is the source of V, J and clone size, and D and trimming were worked out from the DNA. The data contain about 440,000 clones, about 87% of them seen just once; the ten biggest clones take up 10% to 15%. Losses at the gene ends were 8 bases for V and 0 bases for J; bases not matched to a gene: 9. The CDR3 length is 15 residues. CDR1 and CDR2 (germline): SNHLY, FYNNEI.

This chain connects TRBV2 to TRBJ1-2; the match to TRBD1 covers 7 bases. The TCR originated in a woman in her forties or fifties with COVID-19, enrolled during active disease. Sample: peripheral blood. The CDR3 spells CASPTGLPPNYGYTF. The CDR3 DNA reads as TGTGCCAGCCCGACAGGGCTCCCCCCTAACTATGGCTACACCTTC.